The clone carrying this T cell receptor (beta chain) was counted ten times or more. Its antigen is still unknown. Time point defined: sample taken at primary tumor resection. Samples were obtained from some 70 donors, all untreated early-stage non-small cell lung cancer patients. Extraction of whole RNA from tumor, nontumor lung or frozen PBMC preceded unsorted sequencing. This sample is drawn from a study of spatial heterogeneity in lung cancer. The overall study: Mean representation of each unique TCR and UMI combination in the raw reads exceeded 9.5 occurrences. Whole-study findings and limits: Mutation tallies in tumors tracked expanded intratumoral alpha and beta TCR counts.

The ends lost 4 bases at V and 3 bases at J; junction bases unmatched: 12. Germline lookup yields CDR1 ENHRY and CDR2 SYGVKD. This CDR3 region has 17 residues. TCR cDNA molecules were tagged individually, and each one carried a unique molecular identifier. TCRdb re-called the 5' RACE reads with MiXCR, one entry per CDR3 protein. This table holds approximately 23,000 distinct CDR3 sequences, 4.8% found once. The sequence was obtained from a male donor with early-stage non-small cell lung cancer. This specimen consisted of lung tumor tissue, obtained at surgery. The chain recombines TRBV10-3 with TRBJ2-1; 7 nucleotides align to TRBD2. The CDR3 nucleotides are TGTGCCATCAGTGGTCCGAGAAGGGCGGGAGTCTACAATGAGCAGTTCTTC. Protein sequence: CAISGPRRAGVYNEQFF.